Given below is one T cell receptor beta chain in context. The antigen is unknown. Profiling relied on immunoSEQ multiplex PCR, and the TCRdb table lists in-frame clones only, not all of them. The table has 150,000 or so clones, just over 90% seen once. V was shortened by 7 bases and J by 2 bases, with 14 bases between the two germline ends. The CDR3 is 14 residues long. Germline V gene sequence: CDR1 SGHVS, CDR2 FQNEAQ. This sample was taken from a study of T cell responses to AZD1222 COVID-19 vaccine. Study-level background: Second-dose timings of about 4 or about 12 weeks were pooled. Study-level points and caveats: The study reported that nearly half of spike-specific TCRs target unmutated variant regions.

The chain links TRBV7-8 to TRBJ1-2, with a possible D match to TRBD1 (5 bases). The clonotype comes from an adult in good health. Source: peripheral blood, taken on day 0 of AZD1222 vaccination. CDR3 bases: TGTGCCAGCACCGGGCAGGGATCAAACTATGGCTACACCTTC. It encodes CASTGQGSNYGYTF.